Detailed here is one T cell receptor beta chain. The data were obtained in a study of human T cells and chemical hapten exposure. Study at large: Epicutaneous patch tests delivered 0.01% DPC to the upper back, with evaluation at 6 days. Patients, chiefly female, had alopecia areata, totalis or universalis.

Library construction involved attaching unique molecular identifiers to individual cDNA molecules, which allowed quantitative, reproducible TCR counting. MiXCR, run by TCRdb on the RACE reads, gives a single entry per CDR3 protein. The profile covers about 400,000 distinct CDR3 sequences, with about 6.3% appearing a single time and approximately 5.4% taken by the ten largest. CDR1 is MNHEY and CDR2 is SMNVEV in the germline V gene (reference sequence). This CDR3 is built from 14 residues. Trimming cost V 6 bases and J 6 bases; bases outside gene matches: 6. Time point in this sample: patch test 2, 6 weeks after DPC sensitization. Sample treatment: therapeutic diphenylcyclopropenone sensitization with weekly scalp DPC. Alopecia patients, 18 to 70 years old and DPC-suitable, served as donors.

Sequencing used whole blood, obtained in connection with sensitization to the hapten diphenylcyclopropenone (DPC). The chain combines TRBV27 with TRBJ2-2, with 8 bases matching TRBD1. The clonotype originates from a woman younger than 35 with alopecia areata. Some clones in this sample may be carry-over from other donors' samples. DNA for the CDR3: TGTGCCAGCAGAGACAGGGGTCGATCCGGGGAGCTGTTTTTT. Its protein is CASRDRGRSGELFF.